The present T cell receptor (beta chain) was sequenced within a study of OX40 agonist ivuxolimab in advanced cancers. Study background: Patients enrolled in dose escalation were diagnosed with hepatocellular carcinoma, melanoma, renal cell or head and neck cancer. General study points: Expanded clones tended on average to be more numerous among CD8+ T cells than CD4+. Some patients who did not respond also had low normalized T-cell clonal expansion. Clonal expansion among partial responders at 0.1-3.0 mg/kg ranked near the lowest.

As for this clone: Its antigen is as yet unknown.

Per germline, CDR1 LNHNV and CDR2 YYDKDF (reference sequence). The CDR3 has 15 residues. V gave up 5 bases and J gave up 3 bases; unmatched junction bases: 6. TCRdb's table, derived via immunoSEQ multiplex PCR, lists solely in-frame clones and lacks some. Of under 95,000 clones in the sample, about 80% were seen once. The source of this sequence is an adult with an advanced solid tumor such as melanoma, head and neck, liver or kidney cancer. The sample was CD4+ or CD8+ T cells sorted from blood, taken in a trial of the OX40 agonist ivuxolimab. The chain uses TRBV15 and TRBJ1-5; TRBD1 aligns across 8 bases. CDR3 region: CATSEGQALNQPQHF. Written as DNA, the CDR3 is TGTGCCACCAGCGAGGGACAGGCCCTCAATCAGCCCCAGCATTTT.